These 20 T cell receptor beta chains originate from one sample sequenced in a study of T cells in Graves' hyperthyroidism and ophthalmopathy. The TCR beta CDR3 regions underwent amplification using RNA transcripts as the source. The HTBI primer set served for first-round RT-PCR of the TCR CDR3. TCRdb re-derived calls from the multiplex PCR reads in MiXCR, one entry per CDR3 protein. Found here are roughly 250,000 distinct CDR3 sequences, approximately 21% of them singletons; the top ten hold around two thirds. The sample was blood. Receptors originate from a man between 25 and 39 years old with Graves' ophthalmopathy.

This chain uses TRBV7-9 with TRBJ1-4; D uncertain. Germline V gives CDR1 SEHNR, CDR2 FQNEAQ (reference sequence). The length of the CDR3 is 15 residues. Trimming shortened V by 1 base and J by 7 bases, and 13 bases separated the two germline ends. DNA of the CDR3: TGTGCCAGCAGCTTAGATACCAAAGGCGGTGAAAAACTGTTTTTT. Translated: CASSLDTKGGEKLFF.

This clonotype was picked up many times. This chain joins TRBV3-1 and TRBJ1-1, with D tentatively TRBD1 (5 bases). CDR3 length: 17 amino acids. Deletions cut 4 bases from V and 0 bases from J, with 18 bases between. Per germline, CDR1 LGHDT and CDR2 YNNKEL (reference sequence). The CDR3 DNA reads TGTGCCAGCAGCCCGAATCCGGTTACAGGTATGAACACTGAAGCTTTCTTT. Translating it yields CASSPNPVTGMNTEAFF.

With regard to this clonotype: A much larger clone sits a single nucleotide away, making a read error possible. The DNA of the CDR3 is TGTGCCAGCAGCCAAGAGTGGGACACTGAAGCTTTCTTT. This translates into CASSQEWDTEAFF. The chain joins TRBV3-1 to TRBJ1-1, with D unclear. This CDR3 is built from 13 residues. Germline V lookup: CDR1 LGHDT, CDR2 YNNKEL (reference sequence). V lost 0 bases, J lost 3 bases, and 5 bases lay in between.

This chain connects TRBV29-1 to TRBJ2-7, with D perhaps TRBD1 or TRBD2 (5 bases each). V lost 6 bases and J lost 0, with 15 bases in between. The CDR3 covers 14 residues. Germline V CDR1 and CDR2: SQVTM, ANQGSEA. The CDR3 loop is CSVGTYGSSYEQYF. CDR3 nucleotide sequence: TGCAGCGTGGGGACGTATGGGAGCTCCTACGAGCAGTACTTC.

For this clonotype: This may be a read error: a much more frequent sequence differs by one nucleotide. The chain couples TRBV28 to TRBJ2-2, with D hard to call. The CDR3 has 17 amino acids. Germline CDR1 reads MDHEN; CDR2 reads SYDVKM. The CDR3 coding sequence is TGTGCCAGCAGTCCTCACCCCGGGCAGACGAGGACCGTGGAGCTGTTTTTT. It specifies CASSPHPGQTRTVELFF.

This clonotype has at least ten counts. The chain carries TRBV20-1 and TRBJ2-1; D unclear. The V and J ends lost 7 bases and 6 bases respectively, with 7 bases between them. The germline CDR1 and CDR2 sequences are DFQATT and SNEGSKA (reference sequence). The CDR3 has 10 amino acids. CDR3 amino acids: CSVGINEQFF. The CDR3 region has the DNA TGCAGTGTGGGGATCAATGAGCAGTTCTTC.

The table lists this clonotype with a few counts. The chain joins TRBV20-1 to TRBJ2-7, with D tentatively TRBD1 or TRBD2 (5 bases each). Deletions cut 3 bases from V and 3 bases from J, with 21 bases between. CDR3 length equals 16 residues. Looked up from germline, CDR1 is DFQATT and CDR2 is SNEGSKA (reference sequence). The CDR3: CSASFAGTSASYEQYF. The CDR3 DNA sequence: TGCAGTGCTAGTTTCGCCGGGACCTCGGCCAGCTACGAGCAGTACTTC.

For this clonotype: One base away lies a much larger clone, so this may be a sequencing read error. The chain couples TRBV3-1 to TRBJ1-1, with D possibly TRBD1 on 5 matching bases. This CDR3 contains 15 residues. Looked up from germline, CDR1 is LGHDT and CDR2 is YNNKEL (reference sequence). The CDR3 DNA reads TGTGCCAGCGGCCAAGGGACCCTAAGGGACACTGAAGCTTTCTTT. This encodes CASGQGTLRDTEAFF. The full variable domain, rest sourced from reference TRBV3-1 and TRBJ1-1, is DTAVSQTPKYLVTQMGNDKSIKCEQNLGHDTMYWYKQDSKKFLKIMFSYNNKELIINETVPNRFSPKSPDKAHLNLHINSLELGDSAVYFCASGQGTLRDTEAFFGQGTRLTVV.

This clonotype showed up just once. This chain connects TRBV3-1 to TRBJ2-5, with D possibly TRBD2 on 5 matching bases. Looked up from germline, CDR1 is LGHDT and CDR2 is YNNKEL (reference sequence). This CDR3 is built from 15 residues. Trimming took 0 bases from V and 9 from J, leaving 17 bases between them. The CDR3 loop is CASSQEAAAKGSQYF. The CDR3 nucleotides are TGTGCCAGCAGCCAAGAAGCAGCGGCGAAAGGGTCCCAGTACTTC.

Many counts were recorded for this clonotype. As DNA, the CDR3 is TGCGCCAGCAGCGCGGTGACAGGGGACAATGAGCAGTTCTTC. Its translation is CASSAVTGDNEQFF. The rearrangement joins TRBV5-1 to TRBJ2-1; 8 bases agree with TRBD1. The ends lost 4 bases at V and 5 bases at J; junction bases unmatched: 5. CDR1 and CDR2 (germline): SGHRS, YFSETQ. The CDR3 spans 14 residues. Complete variable domain (other parts from reference TRBV5-1 and TRBJ2-1): KAGVTQTPRYLIKTRGQQVTLSCSPISGHRSVSWYQQTPGQGLQFLFEYFSETQRNKGNFPGRFSGRQFSNSRSEMNVSTLELGDSALYLCASSAVTGDNEQFFGPGTRLTVL.

This chain uses TRBV7-2 with TRBJ2-2; 9 bases agree with TRBD1. From germline, CDR1 is SGHTA and CDR2 FQGNSA. The CDR3 spans 16 residues. V was pared by 3 bases and J by 1 base, with 3 bases of the junction left unmatched. The CDR3 region has the DNA TGTGCCAGCAGCTTCGGACAGGGGTTGAACACCGGGGAGCTGTTTTTT. Protein product: CASSFGQGLNTGELFF.

This clonotype occurred many times. The V gene is TRBV11-2, the J gene TRBJ2-7, with 7 bases matching TRBD1. Trimming removed 4 bases from V and 2 bases from J; junction bases left unmatched: 8. This CDR3 region has 15 residues. Germline V gene sequence: CDR1 SGHAT, CDR2 FQNNGV. The CDR3 DNA reads as TGTGCCAGCAGCTCCCAGCCAGGGGGAACCTACGAGCAGTACTTC. Residues: CASSSQPGGTYEQYF.

This clonotype was observed many times. The chain carries TRBV28 and TRBJ1-5, with 8 bases identical to TRBD1. V gave up 6 bases and J gave up 0 bases; unmatched junction bases: 7. Germline values: CDR1 MDHEN, CDR2 SYDVKM. The CDR3 extends over 16 amino acids. Here the CDR3 DNA reads TGTGCCAGCAGGGACTCGGACAGGGATAGCAATCAGCCCCAGCATTTT. Its translation is CASRDSDRDSNQPQHF. The variable domain in full, completed from reference TRBV28 and TRBJ1-5, reads DVKVTQSSRYLVKRTGEKVFLECVQDMDHENMFWYRQDPGLGLRLIYFSYDVKMKEKGDIPEGYSVSREKKERFSLILESASTNQTSMYLCASRDSDRDSNQPQHFGDGTRLSIL.

The V and J genes are TRBV6-4 and TRBJ1-5; weak D call: TRBD1 (6 bases). CDR3 length: 15 residues. CDR1 is MRHNA, CDR2 SNTAGT, per germline. V was clipped by 5 bases and J by 5 bases, with 16 bases between them. The CDR3 coding sequence is TGTGCCAGCAGTTACGCAGGGGACCTAGATCAGCCCCAGCATTTT. Its translation is CASSYAGDLDQPQHF.

This clonotype was picked up a small number of times. The chain recombines TRBV6-6 with TRBJ2-2, with a weak D call TRBD2 (5 bases). Germline CDR1 is MNHNY and CDR2 is SVGAGI (reference sequence). V was clipped by 2 bases and J by 6 bases, with 7 bases between them. This CDR3 has 13 amino acids. The CDR3 here is CASSYGLSGELFF. CDR3 nucleotide sequence: TGTGCCAGCAGTTACGGACTCTCCGGGGAGCTGTTTTTT.

Only a few counts were recorded for this clonotype. One junction end does not reproduce the germline sequence, and a read error may be involved. The J gene is TRBJ2-3, the V gene TRBV7-7, with 11 bases matching TRBD2. The CDR3 is 19 residues long. Germline loops: CDR1 SSHAT, CDR2 FNYEAQ (reference sequence). The CDR3: CASSLRPTSGDPSTDTQYF. In DNA form, the CDR3 reads TGTGCTAGCAGCCTTAGACCGACTAGCGGGGATCCTAGCACAGATACGCAGTATTTT.

This clonotype was seen many times. The chain links TRBV11-2 to TRBJ2-1; D is perhaps TRBD2 (6 bases). V lost 7 bases, J lost 6 bases, and 22 bases lay in between. This CDR3 contains 16 residues. CDR1 SGHAT and CDR2 FQNNGV come from the germline V gene. For the CDR3, the DNA is TGTGCCAGCACCCAAGGGCTAGCGTCAACGTTCAATGAGCAGTTCTTC. Translating it yields CASTQGLASTFNEQFF.

The chain joins TRBV6-2 or TRBV6-3 to TRBJ1-5; D unresolved. CDR3 size: 12 residues. Germline CDR1 MNHEY, CDR2 SVGEGT. V gave up 7 bases and J gave up 4 bases, with 8 bases separating them. CDR3: CASKEGNQPQHF. The CDR3 bases are TGTGCCAGCAAAGAGGGAAATCAGCCCCAGCATTTT.

This clonotype was counted a few times. The chain couples TRBV30 to TRBJ1-2; D perhaps matches TRBD1 (5 bases). V lost 8 bases, J lost 4 bases, and 11 bases lay in between. The CDR3 runs to 11 residues. Germline V gene data show CDR1 as GTSNPN and CDR2 as SVGIG (reference sequence). DNA for the CDR3: TGTGCCGTGACAGAGGCCTATGGCTACACCTTC. Encoded protein: CAVTEAYGYTF.

Only a few counts were recorded for this clonotype. V is TRBV20-1 and J is TRBJ2-5; a weak D match, TRBD2 (5 bases). The CDR3 runs 14 residues. From germline, CDR1 is DFQATT and CDR2 SNEGSKA (reference sequence). The ends were cut back, 4 bases at V and 1 base at J, with 13 bases in the middle. The chain's CDR3 is CSATLAASQETQYF. In nucleotides, the CDR3 is TGCAGTGCTACCCTAGCTGCGTCCCAAGAGACCCAGTACTTC.